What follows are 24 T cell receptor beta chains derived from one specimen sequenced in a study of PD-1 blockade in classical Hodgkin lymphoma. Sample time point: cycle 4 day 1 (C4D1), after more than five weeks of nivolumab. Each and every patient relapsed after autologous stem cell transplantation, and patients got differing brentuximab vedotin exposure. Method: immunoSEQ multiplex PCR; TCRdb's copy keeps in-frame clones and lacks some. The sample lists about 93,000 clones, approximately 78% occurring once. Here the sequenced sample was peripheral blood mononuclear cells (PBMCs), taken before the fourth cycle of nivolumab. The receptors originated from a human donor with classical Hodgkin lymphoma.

CDR3 in DNA: TGTGCCAGCACTCTTCGTGGGGGTATCACCGGGGAGCTGTTTTTT. It is translated as CASTLRGGITGELFF. The rearrangement links TRBV6-5 to TRBJ2-2; D is possibly TRBD1 or TRBD2 (5 bases each). The CDR3 loop spans 15 amino acids. Trimming removed 7 bases from V and 4 bases from J, with 16 bases in between. Germline V lookup: CDR1 MNHEY, CDR2 SVGAGI.

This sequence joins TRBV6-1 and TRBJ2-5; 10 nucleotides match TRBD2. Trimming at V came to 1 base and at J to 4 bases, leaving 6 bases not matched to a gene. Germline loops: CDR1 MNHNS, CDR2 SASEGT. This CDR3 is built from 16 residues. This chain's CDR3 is CASSEETSGWVETQYF. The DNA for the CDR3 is TGTGCCAGCAGTGAAGAGACTAGCGGGTGGGTAGAGACCCAGTACTTC.

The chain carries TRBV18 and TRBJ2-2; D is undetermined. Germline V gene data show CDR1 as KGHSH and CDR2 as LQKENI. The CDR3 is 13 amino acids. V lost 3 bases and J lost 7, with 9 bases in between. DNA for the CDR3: TGTGCCAGCTCACCTGTATCGGACGGGGAGCTGTTTTTT. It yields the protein CASSPVSDGELFF.

The CDR3: CASSPRDRSPQETQYF. The DNA of the CDR3 is TGTGCCAGCAGCCCCCGGGACAGGAGTCCTCAAGAGACCCAGTACTTC. This sequence joins TRBV21-1 and TRBJ2-5; TRBD1, the table's D call, was not compared with the DNA. TRBV21-1 is a listed pseudogene. The CDR3 is 16 residues long.

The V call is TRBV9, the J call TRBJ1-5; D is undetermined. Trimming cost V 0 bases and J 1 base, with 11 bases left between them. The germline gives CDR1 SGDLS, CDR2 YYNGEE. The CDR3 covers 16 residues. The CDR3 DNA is TGTGCCAGCAGCGTAGAGGCAGCCGGCAGCAATCAGCCCCAGCATTTT. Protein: CASSVEAAGSNQPQHF.

CDR3 loop: CASTPYRPPGADTQYF. The CDR3 nucleotides are TGTGCCAGCACTCCCTACCGGCCACCCGGGGCAGATACGCAGTATTTT. The chain uses TRBV7-9 and TRBJ2-3; TRBD2 is a possible D gene (5 bases). The CDR3 loop spans 16 amino acids. In germline, CDR1 is SEHNR, CDR2 FQNEAQ (reference sequence). Trimming stripped 7 bases from V and 4 bases from J, with 21 bases between.

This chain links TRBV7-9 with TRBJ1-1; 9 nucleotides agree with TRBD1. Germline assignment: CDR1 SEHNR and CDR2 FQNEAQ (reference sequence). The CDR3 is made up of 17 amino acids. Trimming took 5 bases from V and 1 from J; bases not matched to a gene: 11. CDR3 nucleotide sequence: TGTGCCAGCAGCAGGATTACAGGGGGCGTTTGGAACACTGAAGCTTTCTTT. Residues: CASSRITGGVWNTEAFF.

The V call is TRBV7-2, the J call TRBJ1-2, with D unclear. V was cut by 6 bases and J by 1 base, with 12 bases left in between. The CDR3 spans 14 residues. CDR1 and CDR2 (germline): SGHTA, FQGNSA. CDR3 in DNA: TGTGCCAGCAGAAGGACCGTAGATAACTATGGCTACACCTTC. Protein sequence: CASRRTVDNYGYTF. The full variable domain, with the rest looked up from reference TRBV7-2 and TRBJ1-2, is GAGVSQSPSNKVTEKGKDVELRCDPISGHTALYWYRQSLGQGLEFLIYFQGNSAPDKSGLPSDRFSAERTGGSVSTLTIQRTQQEDSAVYLCASRRTVDNYGYTFGSGTRLTVV.

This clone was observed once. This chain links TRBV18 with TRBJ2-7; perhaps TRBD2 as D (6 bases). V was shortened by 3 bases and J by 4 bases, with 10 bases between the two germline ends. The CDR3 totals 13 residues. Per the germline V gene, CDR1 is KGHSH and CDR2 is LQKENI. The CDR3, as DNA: TGTGCCAGCTCACCGGCGGGGCAATACGAGCAGTACTTC. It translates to CASSPAGQYEQYF.

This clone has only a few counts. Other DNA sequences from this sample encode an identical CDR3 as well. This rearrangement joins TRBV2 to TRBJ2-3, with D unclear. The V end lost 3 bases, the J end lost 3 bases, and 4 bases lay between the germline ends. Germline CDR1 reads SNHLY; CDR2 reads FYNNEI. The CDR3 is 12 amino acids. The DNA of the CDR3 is TGTGCCAGCAGTGAGGGGACAGATACGCAGTATTTT. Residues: CASSEGTDTQYF.

CDR3 sequence: CASSLGLAGAHNEQFF. In nucleotides, the CDR3 is TGTGCCAGCAGCTTAGGACTAGCGGGAGCCCACAATGAGCAGTTCTTC. V gene TRBV11-3 combines with J gene TRBJ2-1; 12 bases fit TRBD2. The V gene end was trimmed by 1 base and the J gene end by 5 bases; junction bases not matched to a gene: 3. This CDR3 contains 16 residues. Germline CDR1 reads SGHNT; CDR2 reads YENEEA.

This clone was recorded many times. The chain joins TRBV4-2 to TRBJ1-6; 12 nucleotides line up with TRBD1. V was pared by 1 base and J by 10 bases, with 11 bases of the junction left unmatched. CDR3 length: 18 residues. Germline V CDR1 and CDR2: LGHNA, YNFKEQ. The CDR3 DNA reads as TGTGCCAGCAGCCAAGGACTACCGGGACAGGGGGCGAGGTCACCCCTCCACTTT. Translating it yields CASSQGLPGQGARSPLHF.

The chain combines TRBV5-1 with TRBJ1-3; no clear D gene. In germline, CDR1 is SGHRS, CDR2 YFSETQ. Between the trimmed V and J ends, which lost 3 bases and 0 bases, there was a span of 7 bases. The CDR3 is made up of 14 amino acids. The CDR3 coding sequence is TGCGCCAGCAGCTGGGAGGACTCTGGAAACACCATATATTTT. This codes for CASSWEDSGNTIYF.

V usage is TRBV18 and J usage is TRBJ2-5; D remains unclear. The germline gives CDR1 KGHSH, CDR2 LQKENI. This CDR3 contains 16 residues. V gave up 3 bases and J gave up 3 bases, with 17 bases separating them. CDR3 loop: CASSPKSQYSEETQYF. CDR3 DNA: TGTGCCAGCTCACCGAAAAGCCAATACAGCGAAGAGACCCAGTACTTC.

As DNA, the CDR3 is TGTGCCAGCTTCGACCGCTGGCTGGAGTCTAAAGAGACCCAGTACTTC. This sequence encodes CASFDRWLESKETQYF. The chain links TRBV5-4 to TRBJ2-5, with unresolved D. Trimming took 7 bases from V and 3 from J, leaving 22 bases between them. The germline CDR1 and CDR2 sequences are SGHNT and YYREEE (reference sequence). This CDR3 contains 16 residues.

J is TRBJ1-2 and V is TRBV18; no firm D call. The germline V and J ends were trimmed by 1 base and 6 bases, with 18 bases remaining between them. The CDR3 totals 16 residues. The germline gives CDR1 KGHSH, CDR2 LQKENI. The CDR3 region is CASSPLPGSREDGYTF. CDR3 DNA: TGTGCCAGCTCACCACTACCCGGGTCTAGAGAAGATGGCTACACCTTC.

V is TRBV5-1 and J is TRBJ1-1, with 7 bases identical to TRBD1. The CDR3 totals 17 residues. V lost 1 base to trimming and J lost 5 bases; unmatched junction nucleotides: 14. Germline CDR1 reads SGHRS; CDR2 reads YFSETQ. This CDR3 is CASSLFHNRQGRTEAFF. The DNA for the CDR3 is TGCGCCAGCAGCTTGTTCCATAACAGACAGGGTAGAACTGAAGCTTTCTTT. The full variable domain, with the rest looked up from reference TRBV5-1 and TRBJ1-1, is KAGVTQTPRYLIKTRGQQVTLSCSPISGHRSVSWYQQTPGQGLQFLFEYFSETQRNKGNFPGRFSGRQFSNSRSEMNVSTLELGDSALYLCASSLFHNRQGRTEAFFGQGTRLTVV.

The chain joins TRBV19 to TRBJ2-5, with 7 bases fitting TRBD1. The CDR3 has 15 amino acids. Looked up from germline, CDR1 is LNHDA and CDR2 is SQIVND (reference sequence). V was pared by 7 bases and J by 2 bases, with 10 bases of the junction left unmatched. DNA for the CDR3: TGTGCCAGTACCTCGACAGGGTGGGGTCAAGAGACCCAGTACTTC. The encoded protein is CASTSTGWGQETQYF.

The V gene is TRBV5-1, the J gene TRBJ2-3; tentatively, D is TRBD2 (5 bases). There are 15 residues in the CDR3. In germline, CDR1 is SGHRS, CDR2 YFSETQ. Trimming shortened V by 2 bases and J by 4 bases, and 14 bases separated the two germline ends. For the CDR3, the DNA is TGCGCCAGCAGCTTAGGAGGCTACATGGCAGATACGCAGTATTTT. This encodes CASSLGGYMADTQYF.

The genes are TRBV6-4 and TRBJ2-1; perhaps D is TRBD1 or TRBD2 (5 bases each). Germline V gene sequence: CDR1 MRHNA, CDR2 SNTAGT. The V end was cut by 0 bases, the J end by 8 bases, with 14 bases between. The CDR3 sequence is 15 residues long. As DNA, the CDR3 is TGTGCCAGCAGTGACTCGGGGGTGTTGGACGATGAGCAGTTCTTC. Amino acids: CASSDSGVLDDEQFF.

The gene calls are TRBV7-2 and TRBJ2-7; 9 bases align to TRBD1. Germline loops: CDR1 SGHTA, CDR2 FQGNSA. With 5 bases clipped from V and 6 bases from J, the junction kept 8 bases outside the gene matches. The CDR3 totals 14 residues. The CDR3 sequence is CASSTGTGSLEQYF. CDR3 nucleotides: TGTGCCAGCAGCACCGGGACAGGGTCTCTCGAGCAGTACTTC. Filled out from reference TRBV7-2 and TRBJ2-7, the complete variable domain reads GAGVSQSPSNKVTEKGKDVELRCDPISGHTALYWYRQSLGQGLEFLIYFQGNSAPDKSGLPSDRFSAERTGGSVSTLTIQRTQQEDSAVYLCASSTGTGSLEQYFGPGTRLTVT.

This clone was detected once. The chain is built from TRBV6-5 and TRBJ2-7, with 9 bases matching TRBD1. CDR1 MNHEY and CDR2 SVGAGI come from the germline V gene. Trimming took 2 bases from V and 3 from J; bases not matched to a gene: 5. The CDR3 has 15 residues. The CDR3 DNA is TGTGCCAGCAGTTACGCCGGGACAGGGAACTACGAGCAGTACTTC. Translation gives CASSYAGTGNYEQYF.

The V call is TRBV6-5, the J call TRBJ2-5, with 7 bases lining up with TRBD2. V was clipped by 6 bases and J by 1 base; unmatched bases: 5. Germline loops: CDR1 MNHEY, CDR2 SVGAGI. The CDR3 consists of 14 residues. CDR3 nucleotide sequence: TGTGCCAGCAGCCCGCCTAGCGGCCAAGAGACCCAGTACTTC. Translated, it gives CASSPPSGQETQYF.

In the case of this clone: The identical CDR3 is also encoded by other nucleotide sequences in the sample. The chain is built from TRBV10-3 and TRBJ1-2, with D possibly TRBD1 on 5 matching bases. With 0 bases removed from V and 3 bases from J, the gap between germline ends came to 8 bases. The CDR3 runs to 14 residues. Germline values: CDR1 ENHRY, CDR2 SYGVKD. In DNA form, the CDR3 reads TGTGCCATCAGTGAGTCCGGAGGGGACTATGGCTACACCTTC. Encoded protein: CAISESGGDYGYTF.